This T cell receptor (beta chain) was documented in a study of CD8+ T cells in alopecia areata. This clone was seen a handful of times. Its antigen is not identified. CDR3 length equals 17 residues. The germline CDR1 and CDR2 sequences are MNHNS and SASEGT. Deletions cut 0 bases from V and 2 bases from J, with 17 bases between. Extracted RNA was reverse transcribed into cDNA, the sequencing template. Clones were read by immunoSEQ multiplex PCR, and TCRdb kept only the in-frame ones, dropping some. There are fewer than 250,000 clones in the sample; more than 30% occur only once, and around 0.48% lies in the top ten. Treatment noted: oral pan-JAK inhibitor, 5-10 mg twice daily. Whole-study findings and limits: With one nonresponder, baseline CD8+ expansion's link to response remains uncertain.

The chain couples TRBV6-1 to TRBJ2-7; D gene ambiguous. Sequences were derived from CD4+ T cells sorted from blood, sampled at approximately week 30, from a patient treated with tofacitinib. This TCR was recovered from a human donor with alopecia areata. The CDR3 bases are TGTGCCAGCAGTGAAGCGTTGTGGGGTGTACAAACCTACGAGCAGTACTTC. Translation gives CASSEALWGVQTYEQYF.